This T cell receptor beta chain is from a study of tumor-infiltrating lymphocytes in primary liver carcinoma. CDR1 ENHRY and CDR2 SYGVKD come from the germline V gene. The V and J ends lost 10 bases and 6 bases respectively, with 22 bases between them. CDR3 length equals 15 residues. For each extraction, RNA and DNA were obtained together from 20-30 mg of unsorted bulk tissue. From approximately 450 ng total RNA, TCR beta cDNA was generated with a primer in the constant region. ARM-PCR, slightly modified, supplied the TCR beta libraries through three nested multiplex PCR rounds. TRBV1-TRBV30 forward primers paired with a C-beta reverse primer were used in the first two PCR rounds, which ran approximately 10 cycles each. TCRdb reanalysed the multiplex PCR reads using MiXCR and keeps one entry per CDR3 protein. The table lists 75,000 to 90,000 distinct CDR3 sequences, approximately 72% of them singletons.

As to this clonotype: This may be a read error: a much more frequent sequence differs by one nucleotide.

The sequencing sample was made of liver tumor tissue from sampling region 1. Subset meaning: tumor region T1, superior pole. The chain has TRBV10-3 and TRBJ2-1; TRBD2 might be the D (6 bases). The receptor was derived from a man aged 35-49 years with primary liver carcinoma and hepatitis B virus infection. The DNA for the CDR3 is TGTGCCACCGCCGACGGTCCGGGAGCAGGCAATGAGCAGTTCTTC. It specifies CATADGPGAGNEQFF.